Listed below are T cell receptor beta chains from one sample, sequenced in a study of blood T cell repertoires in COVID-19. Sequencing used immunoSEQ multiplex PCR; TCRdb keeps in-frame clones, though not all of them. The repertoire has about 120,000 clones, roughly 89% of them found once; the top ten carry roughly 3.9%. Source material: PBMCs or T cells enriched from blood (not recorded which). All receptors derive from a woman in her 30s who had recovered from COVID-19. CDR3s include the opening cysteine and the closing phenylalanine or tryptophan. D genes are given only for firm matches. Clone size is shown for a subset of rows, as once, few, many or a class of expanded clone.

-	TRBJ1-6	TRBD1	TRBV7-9	CASRLGQGNSPLHF	TGTGCCAGCAGATTGGGACAGGGGAATTCACCCCTCCACTTT
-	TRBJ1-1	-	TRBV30	CAWSPRGSEAFF	TGTGCCTGGAGCCCAAGGGGCTCTGAAGCTTTCTTT
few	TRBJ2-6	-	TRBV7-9	CASSQGSGANVLTF	TGTGCCAGCAGCCAGGGGTCTGGGGCCAACGTCCTGACTTTC
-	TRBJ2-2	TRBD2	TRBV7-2	CASSPTSGNTGELFF	TGTGCCAGCAGCCCGACTAGCGGTAACACCGGGGAGCTGTTTTTT
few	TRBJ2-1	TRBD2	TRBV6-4	CASSDSTSGSNEQFF	TGTGCCAGCAGTGACTCGACTAGCGGGAGTAATGAGCAGTTCTTC
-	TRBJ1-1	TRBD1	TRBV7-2	CASSLGTGQLNTEAFF	TGTGCCAGCAGCCTCGGGACAGGGCAATTGAACACTGAAGCTTTCTTT
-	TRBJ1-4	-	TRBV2	CASRGQPATNEKLFF	TGTGCCAGCAGAGGACAGCCTGCAACTAATGAAAAACTGTTTTTT
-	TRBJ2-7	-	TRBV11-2	CASSLNVRVYEQYF	TGTGCCAGCAGCTTGAACGTGCGAGTCTACGAGCAGTACTTC
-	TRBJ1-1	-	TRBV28	CASRPGGENTEAFF	TGTGCCAGCAGGCCAGGAGGGGAGAACACTGAAGCTTTCTTT
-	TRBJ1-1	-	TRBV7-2	CASSLRGEIKAFF	TGTGCCAGCAGCTTACGAGGCGAGATTAAAGCTTTCTTT
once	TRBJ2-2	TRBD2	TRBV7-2	CATHPGLAALASGELFF	TGTGCCACCCACCCGGGACTAGCGGCCTTGGCCAGCGGGGAGCTGTTTTTT
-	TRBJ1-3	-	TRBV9	CASSADSPISGNTIYF	TGTGCCAGCAGCGCGGACAGCCCGATCTCTGGAAACACCATATATTTT
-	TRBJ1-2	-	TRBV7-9	CASSLGQGTNYGYTF	TGTGCCAGCAGCTTAGGGCAGGGGACCAACTATGGCTACACCTTC
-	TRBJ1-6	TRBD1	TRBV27	CASGDRDLLSYNSPLHF	TGTGCCAGCGGAGACAGGGACCTCCTCTCCTATAATTCACCCCTCCACTTT
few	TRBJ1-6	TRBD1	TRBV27	CASTDRAPLSLHF	TGTGCCAGCACCGACAGGGCCCCTTTATCTCTCCACTTT
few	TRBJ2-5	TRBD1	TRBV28	CASSPGTGEAETQYF	TGTGCCAGCAGTCCCGGGACAGGGGAGGCAGAGACCCAGTACTTC
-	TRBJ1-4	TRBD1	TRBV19	CASSRTGTVTTNEKLFF	TGTGCCAGTAGCCGGACGGGGACAGTCACAACTAATGAAAAACTGTTTTTT
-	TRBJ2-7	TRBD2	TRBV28	CASSWRESINEQYF	TGTGCCAGCAGTTGGCGGGAGTCAATCAACGAGCAGTACTTC
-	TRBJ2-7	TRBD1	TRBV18	CASSLGTGRFYEQYF	TGTGCCAGCTCCCTTGGGACAGGGAGGTTCTACGAGCAGTACTTC
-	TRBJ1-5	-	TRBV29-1	CSVGGVGQPQHF	TGCAGCGTTGGGGGGGTTGGTCAGCCCCAGCATTTT
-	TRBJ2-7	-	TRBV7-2	CASSLDHYEQYF	TGTGCCAGCAGCTTAGATCACTACGAGCAGTACTTC
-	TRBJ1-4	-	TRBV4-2	CASSPWGGEEKLFF	TGTGCCAGCAGCCCCTGGGGGGGGGAAGAAAAACTGTTTTTT
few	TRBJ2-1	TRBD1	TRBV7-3	CASSLIKGTGLYNEQFF	TGTGCCAGCAGCTTAATTAAGGGGACAGGATTATACAATGAGCAGTTCTTC
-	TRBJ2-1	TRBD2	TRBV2	CASSAGTSGRPRYNEQFF	TGTGCCAGCAGTGCTGGGACTAGCGGGAGGCCCCGATACAATGAGCAGTTCTTC